This T cell receptor (beta chain) is drawn from a study of human T cells and chemical hapten exposure (dated by TCRdb to the early 2020s). Regarding the research as a whole: For sensitization, 2% DPC in acetone was applied to a roughly 2 cm by roughly 2 cm area of upper inner arm skin. Weekly therapeutic DPC doses were additionally applied to the scalp of patients throughout the approximately 23-week study period. Most of the patients in the cohort were female, and the cohort covered alopecia areata with under or over 50% scalp involvement, alopecia totalis and alopecia universalis. Blood for TCR sequencing was provided by twenty-nine alopecia patients at one to four time points (pre-sensitization, 2, 6 and 24 weeks). The libraries were sequenced as a pool, and the TCR yield per sample differed mostly because of small variations in library volumes within the pool. Patch testing was done on the upper back using Finn chambers containing 0.01% DPC, and results were scored after 6 days according to International Contact Dermatitis Research Group standards. Patient blood was sampled pre-sensitization (week 0) and at 2, 6 and about 24 weeks after DPC sensitization. In alopecia patients, the study followed how the peripheral blood TCR repertoire changed in vivo over primary and secondary sensitization to diphenylcyclopropenone (DPC), a hapten. Study-wide findings and limitations: DPC sensitization did not change the number of TCRs with a frequency above 1 in 1000, and there was no evidence of changes in global repertoire structure. All patients had alopecia, a presumed autoimmune disease, so their immune response might differ from that of healthy individuals. A positive correlation was found between the number of PT1 expanded TCRs and patch test score, with significance reached at thresholds 8, 16 and 32 but not 4. Compared with pre-sensitization or healthy control sets, expanded TCRs formed significantly more large CDR3 similarity clusters, which is consistent with antigen-driven responses. After repeated subsampling, changes were observed in the strength of the expansion versus patch-test correlation and in the threshold at which the correlation became significant.

Spanning cysteine to phenylalanine, the CDR3 consists of 17 amino acids. The kept DNA is CDR3 alone, 51 bases in frame from the first base. The germline V gene (reference sequence) supplies CDR1 GTSNPN and CDR2 SVGIG. The V and J ends are trimmed by 0 bases and 3 bases, leaving 19 bases between them. Interpreted using the paper, the time point label stands for: patch test 1, 2 weeks after DPC sensitization. The treatment or condition label on this specimen signifies: therapeutic diphenylcyclopropenone sensitization with weekly scalp DPC. At every patch-test visit, the blood draw took place before the patch test was put on. Eligible patients were aged 18 to 70, diagnosed with alopecia, deemed suitable for DPC therapy, and excluded if pregnant. Total RNA was extracted from unfractionated whole blood collected in Tempus Blood RNA tubes. Library method: RACE. Sequencing instrument: NextSeq 500. During library preparation, unique molecular identifiers were attached to individual cDNA molecules so that TCRs could be counted quantitatively and reproducibly. From each blood RNA sample, both TCR alpha and TCR beta chains were sequenced. Turning to the authors' computational methods: A median of roughly 99,000 TCRs per sample was observed, with a range of roughly 23,224 to 750,000. V, J and CDR3 annotation of the TCR reads was carried out using the Decombinator software suite. For PS versus PT1 abundance plots, all samples were subsampled to the same number of TCRs (28,000). TCRs were defined as expanded if absent before sensitization and observed at least eight times at the 2-week time point. Clones were called with MiXCR by TCRdb after fastp trimmed the public reads at Q25, and only in-frame beta chains were retained. CDR3 protein sequences are deduplicated, and each keeps its most common genes and DNA. It is TCRdb's table, rather than the study itself, that gives the V and J calls and clone size. Counted in this sample were about 71,000 distinct CDR3 sequences; 9.8% of them appeared once. The ten largest clonotypes hold approximately 3% of the sample.

In its sample, this clonotype was seen a few times. It has no known antigen specificity. Within one base of it there is no much larger clone, and no base qualities were kept. The chain links TRBV30 with TRBJ2-3; the D gene assignment is ambiguous. The sequence was collected from a woman aged 40-49 years with alopecia areata. Some clones in this sample may be carry-over from other donors' samples. The sample here was whole blood, taken in connection with sensitization to the hapten diphenylcyclopropenone (DPC). The CDR3 loop reads CAWSVPDATLRTDTQYF. The sequenced DNA is TGTGCCTGGAGTGTACCTGACGCGACGCTTAGGACAGATACGCAGTATTTT.